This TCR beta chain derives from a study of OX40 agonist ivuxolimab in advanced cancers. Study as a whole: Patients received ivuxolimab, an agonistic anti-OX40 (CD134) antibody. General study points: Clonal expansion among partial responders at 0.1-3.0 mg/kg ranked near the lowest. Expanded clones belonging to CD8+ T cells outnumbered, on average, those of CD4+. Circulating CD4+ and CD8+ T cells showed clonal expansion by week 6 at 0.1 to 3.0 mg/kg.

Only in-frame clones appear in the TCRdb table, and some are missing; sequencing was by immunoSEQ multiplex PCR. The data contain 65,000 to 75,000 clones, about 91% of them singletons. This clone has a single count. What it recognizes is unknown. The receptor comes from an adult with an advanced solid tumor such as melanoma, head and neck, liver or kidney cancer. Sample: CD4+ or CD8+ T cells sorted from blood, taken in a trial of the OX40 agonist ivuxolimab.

CDR3 coding DNA: TGTGCCAGCTCAAGATCGCTGGAGGGGGCCAACGTCCTGACTTTC. This sequence encodes CASSRSLEGANVLTF. The V gene is TRBV18, the J gene TRBJ2-6; no firm D call. Per germline, CDR1 KGHSH and CDR2 LQKENI. The V end was cut by 5 bases, the J end by 4 bases, with 12 bases between. The CDR3 runs 15 residues.